These T cell receptor beta chains were read from a single sample in a study of blood T cell repertoires in COVID-19. The repertoire was sequenced with immunoSEQ multiplex PCR; TCRdb's copy has only in-frame clones and lacks some. The sample has approximately 240,000 clones; approximately 91% are singletons. Sequencing was carried out using peripheral blood. The receptors derive from a woman between 40 and 50 years old who had recovered from COVID-19. Both conserved end residues are part of each CDR3. Fields, in order: J gene, V gene, CDR3 protein.

j_gene: TRBJ2-7
v_gene: TRBV13
CDR3aa: CASSLSWDRGRSLHEQYF

j_gene: TRBJ2-7
v_gene: TRBV19
CDR3aa: CASSITGGIHEQYF

j_gene: TRBJ2-3
v_gene: TRBV4-3
CDR3aa: CASSQEPVGALDTQYF

j_gene: TRBJ2-2
v_gene: TRBV5-4
CDR3aa: CASSLVAGTGELFF

j_gene: TRBJ1-5
v_gene: TRBV3-1/TRBV3-2
CDR3aa: CASSQALTDRGSNQPQHF

j_gene: TRBJ2-7
v_gene: TRBV6-5
CDR3aa: CASSYSRQGTEQYF

j_gene: TRBJ2-7
v_gene: TRBV5-1
CDR3aa: CASRDFVGGSYEQYF

j_gene: TRBJ2-7
v_gene: TRBV5-4
CDR3aa: CASSLGGQGGEQYF

j_gene: TRBJ2-7
v_gene: TRBV29-1
CDR3aa: CSVGTPLEQYF

j_gene: TRBJ2-2
v_gene: TRBV14
CDR3aa: CASSQVRTVHTGELFF

j_gene: TRBJ1-6
v_gene: TRBV5-1
CDR3aa: CASSIGTGGYSPLHF

j_gene: TRBJ2-7
v_gene: TRBV11-2
CDR3aa: CASSLVRGAYEQYF

j_gene: TRBJ2-6
v_gene: TRBV5-1
CDR3aa: CASSLRGTGRPGANVLTF

j_gene: TRBJ2-1
v_gene: TRBV5-1
CDR3aa: CASSLGSGRGNEQFF

j_gene: TRBJ1-3
v_gene: TRBV15
CDR3aa: CATSRDVIGNTIYF